This TCR beta chain was observed in a study of OX40 agonist ivuxolimab in advanced cancers. On the study more broadly: Patients received the agonistic anti-OX40 (CD134) antibody ivuxolimab.

This CDR3 spans 15 amino acids. Germline V CDR1 and CDR2: SGHRS, YFSETQ. V was pared by 3 bases and J by 8 bases, with 10 bases of the junction left unmatched. Profiling relied on immunoSEQ multiplex PCR, and the TCRdb table lists in-frame clones only, not all of them. The table lists fewer than 100,000 clones, about 89% of them singletons. Sequencing was performed on CD4+ or CD8+ T cells sorted from blood, taken in a trial of the OX40 agonist ivuxolimab. The chain recombines TRBV5-1 with TRBJ1-4, with 7 bases aligning to TRBD1. This sequence was found in an adult with an advanced solid tumor such as melanoma, head and neck, liver or kidney cancer. The chain's CDR3 is CASSSRQGNLEKLFF. Here the CDR3 DNA reads TGCGCCAGCAGCTCTCGACAGGGTAATTTAGAAAAACTGTTTTTT.